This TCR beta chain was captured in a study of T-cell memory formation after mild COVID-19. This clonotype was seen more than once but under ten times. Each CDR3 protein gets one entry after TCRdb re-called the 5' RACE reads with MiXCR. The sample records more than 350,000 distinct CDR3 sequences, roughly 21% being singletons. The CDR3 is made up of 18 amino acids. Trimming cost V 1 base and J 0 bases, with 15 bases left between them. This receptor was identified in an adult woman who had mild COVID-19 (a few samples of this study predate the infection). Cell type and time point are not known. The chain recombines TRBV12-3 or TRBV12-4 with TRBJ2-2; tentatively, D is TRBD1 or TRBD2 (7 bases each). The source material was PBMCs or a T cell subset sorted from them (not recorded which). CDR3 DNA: TGTGCCAGCAGTTTAGACAGGGGAGGGCCCACGAACACCGGGGAGCTGTTTTTT. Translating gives CASSLDRGGPTNTGELFF.